The 19 T cell receptor beta chains listed next were all sequenced from one sample in a study of shared clonotypes between healthy human individuals. Repertoires were generated with immunoSEQ multiplex PCR, while TCRdb's copy carries only in-frame clones and drops some. The table has approximately 1,500,000 clones, 98% seen once; the top ten hold approximately 0.45%. Sample: naive CD4+ T cells sorted from blood. As for subset: CD45RA+ positively selected. The source of these receptors is a young man in good health.

A word on this clone: The same CDR3 also results from other DNA sequences found in this sample. The chain joins TRBV4-3 to TRBJ2-7; no clear D gene. Germline V gene sequence: CDR1 LGHNA, CDR2 YSLEER. Between the trimmed V and J ends, which lost 1 base and 3 bases, there was a span of 4 bases. This CDR3 is 12 amino acids long. CDR3 residues: CASSQGSYEQYF. CDR3 coding DNA: TGCGCCAGCAGCCAAGGGAGCTACGAGCAGTACTTC.

V is TRBV5-1 and J is TRBJ2-3; the match to TRBD1 covers 7 bases. Germline CDR1 is SGHRS and CDR2 is YFSETQ. There are 13 residues in the CDR3. The junction had 3 bases not matched to a gene; V was cut back by 4 bases and J by 4 bases. The CDR3 region is CASSPDRADTQYF. CDR3 coding DNA: TGCGCCAGCAGCCCCGACAGGGCAGATACGCAGTATTTT. The full variable domain, in which reference TRBV5-1 and TRBJ2-3 provide the parts outside the CDR3, is KAGVTQTPRYLIKTRGQQVTLSCSPISGHRSVSWYQQTPGQGLQFLFEYFSETQRNKGNFPGRFSGRQFSNSRSEMNVSTLELGDSALYLCASSPDRADTQYFGPGTRLTVL.

The rearrangement uses TRBV18 and TRBJ1-1, with D perhaps matching TRBD1 (6 bases). The V and J ends lost 3 bases and 1 base respectively, with 15 bases between them. The CDR3 loop spans 16 amino acids. The germline gives CDR1 KGHSH, CDR2 LQKENI. CDR3 in DNA: TGTGCCAGCTCACCTTTAGGGGGGGCCCCGAACACTGAAGCTTTCTTT. Translating gives CASSPLGGAPNTEAFF. Together with reference TRBV18 and TRBJ1-1, the CDR3 gives the full variable domain: NAGVMQNPRHLVRRRGQEARLRCSPMKGHSHVYWYRQLPEEGLKFMVYLQKENIIDESGMPKERFSAEFPKEGPSILRIQQVVRGDSAAYFCASSPLGGAPNTEAFFGQGTRLTVV.

The genes are TRBV9 and TRBJ2-7, with 8 bases that match TRBD1. This CDR3 has 14 amino acids. The trim removed 1 base at V and 5 bases at J, leaving 5 bases unmatched. Per the germline V gene, CDR1 is SGDLS and CDR2 is YYNGEE. CDR3 nucleotides: TGTGCCAGCAGCGTATCAGGGGGCATCAACGAGCAGTACTTC. Translated, it gives CASSVSGGINEQYF.

The rearrangement joins TRBV29-1 to TRBJ2-1; D may be TRBD2 (6 bases). The CDR3 runs to 16 residues. V shed 3 bases and J shed 0 bases, with 15 bases lying between them. From germline, CDR1 is SQVTM and CDR2 ANQGSEA. The CDR3 DNA sequence: TGCAGCGTTGAGCTCCAAGCGGGCGGCTCCTACAATGAGCAGTTCTTC. Translating it yields CSVELQAGGSYNEQFF.

The chain is built from TRBV5-5 and TRBJ2-7, with 14 bases identical to TRBD2. This CDR3 region has 17 residues. CDR1 is SGHKS, CDR2 YYEKEE, per germline (reference sequence). After removal of 0 bases from V and 3 bases from J, the junction contained 5 bases not matched to a gene. The DNA for the CDR3 is TGTGCCAGCAGCTTGGCCGGCGGACTAGCGGGAGGCTACGAGCAGTACTTC. This codes for CASSLAGGLAGGYEQYF.

The genes are TRBV5-4 and TRBJ2-1; TRBD2 aligns across 10 bases. The CDR3 extends over 17 amino acids. V gave up 0 bases and J gave up 8 bases; unmatched junction bases: 11. CDR1 is SGHNT and CDR2 is YYREEE in the germline V gene (reference sequence). CDR3 sequence: CASSLGEREGPFYEQFF. DNA of the CDR3: TGTGCCAGCAGCTTGGGCGAGCGGGAGGGCCCCTTCTATGAGCAGTTCTTC.

The chain links TRBV5-4 to TRBJ2-1; D remains ambiguous. From germline, CDR1 is SGHNT and CDR2 YYREEE (reference sequence). V lost 4 bases and J lost 8, with 22 bases in between. This CDR3 is 16 amino acids long. CDR3 nucleotide sequence: TGTGCCAGCAGCCCGTTACTCGCGGCGGAACCTCATGAGCAGTTCTTC. Protein sequence: CASSPLLAAEPHEQFF.

To note about this clone: Other DNA sequences from this sample encode an identical CDR3 as well. The rearrangement uses TRBV14 and TRBJ2-2; D ambiguous. This CDR3 is 15 amino acids long. Germline CDR1 SGHDN, CDR2 FVKESK. V lost 3 bases to trimming and J lost 6 bases, with 14 bases between them. The CDR3 DNA is TGTGCCAGCAGCCAGGCTAGGCCCACGGCCGGGGAGCTGTTTTTT. Translation gives CASSQARPTAGELFF.

The chain couples TRBV18 to TRBJ1-4; TRBD1 agrees at 8 bases. This CDR3 comprises 16 residues. Germline V CDR1 and CDR2: KGHSH, LQKENI. The V and J ends lost 6 bases and 4 bases, in that order; junction bases with no gene match: 10. DNA for the CDR3: TGTGCCAGCTCCCAGGGGGCGCGAGGTGATAATGAAAAACTGTTTTTT. The encoded protein is CASSQGARGDNEKLFF.

V usage is TRBV7-6 and J usage is TRBJ1-1; D possibly corresponds to TRBD1 (6 bases). Trimming shortened V by 5 bases and J by 0 bases, and 16 bases separated the two germline ends. The CDR3 loop spans 16 amino acids. From germline, CDR1 is SGHVS and CDR2 FNYEAQ. For the CDR3, the DNA is TGTGCCAGCAGCCGATCCTCGGACAGAATGAACACTGAAGCTTTCTTT. Translating gives CASSRSSDRMNTEAFF.

The CDR3 nucleotides read TGTGCCAGCAGCTTAGCTTTAACAGCTTCGACCGGGGAGCTGTTTTTT. The encoded protein is CASSLALTASTGELFF. This chain links TRBV7-6 with TRBJ2-2; D gene unclear. V was cut by 0 bases and J by 5 bases, with 13 bases left in between. Germline V lookup: CDR1 SGHVS, CDR2 FNYEAQ. The length of the CDR3 is 16 residues. The variable domain in full, completed from reference TRBV7-6 and TRBJ2-2, reads GAGVSQSPRYKVTKRGQDVALRCDPISGHVSLYWYRQALGQGPEFLTYFNYEAQQDKSGLPNDRFSAERPEGSISTLTIQRTEQRDSAMYRCASSLALTASTGELFFGEGSRLTVL.

This chain uses TRBV18 with TRBJ2-2; D ambiguous. Germline loops: CDR1 KGHSH, CDR2 LQKENI. There are 16 residues in the CDR3. V lost 2 bases and J 2 bases, leaving 12 bases between the germline ends. The DNA for the CDR3 is TGTGCCAGCTCACCAAACACCCTTGCCAACACCGGGGAGCTGTTTTTT. This translates into CASSPNTLANTGELFF.

This chain uses TRBV29-1 with TRBJ1-1, with D unresolved. CDR3 length: 10 amino acids. Between the trimmed V and J ends, which lost 7 bases and 10 bases, there was a span of 13 bases. Germline-derived CDR1 and CDR2 are SQVTM and ANQGSEA. Written as DNA, the CDR3 is TGCAGCGCCCTTGGTAACCTAGCTTTCTTT. Translated: CSALGNLAFF.

This clone was observed once. This chain connects TRBV18 to TRBJ2-7, with D perhaps TRBD2 (6 bases). Germline values: CDR1 KGHSH, CDR2 LQKENI. The germline V and J ends were trimmed by 1 base and 3 bases, with 16 bases remaining between them. The length of the CDR3 is 16 residues. The CDR3: CASSPRATGVNYEQYF. Here the CDR3 DNA reads TGTGCCAGCTCACCACGGGCAACGGGAGTCAACTACGAGCAGTACTTC.

This chain uses TRBV5-1 with TRBJ2-3, with D unclear. The CDR3 runs to 14 residues. V was shortened by 0 bases and J by 2 bases, with 7 bases between the two germline ends. Germline CDR1 and CDR2: SGHRS and YFSETQ. The CDR3 DNA sequence: TGCGCCAGCAGCTTGGAGGAGTACACAGATACGCAGTATTTT. It encodes CASSLEEYTDTQYF.

The genes are TRBV7-6 and TRBJ1-2; weak D call: TRBD1 (5 bases). The V end lost 5 bases, the J end lost 6 bases, and 16 bases lay between the germline ends. The CDR3 runs to 14 residues. Germline CDR1 SGHVS, CDR2 FNYEAQ. CDR3 sequence reads: CASSPPGPGHGYTF. The CDR3 nucleotides read TGTGCCAGCAGCCCTCCGGGACCCGGGCATGGCTACACCTTC.

This clone was seen only once. The chain is built from TRBV7-2 and TRBJ1-1, with TRBD1 identical over 7 bases. Per germline, CDR1 SGHTA and CDR2 FQGNSA. CDR3 length: 14 amino acids. Trimming at V came to 5 bases and at J to 5 bases, leaving 8 bases not matched to a gene. The CDR3 sequence: CASSPWDSRTEAFF. The CDR3 region has the DNA TGTGCCAGCAGCCCATGGGACAGTCGAACTGAAGCTTTCTTT.

The chain is built from TRBV5-1 and TRBJ2-5; the D is unclear. The CDR3 has 13 residues. Trimming pared 4 bases from V and 3 bases from J, leaving 10 bases between. Germline CDR1 is SGHRS and CDR2 is YFSETQ. The CDR3 DNA reads TGCGCCAGCAGCCTGGACGGAGAAGAGACCCAGTACTTC. Residues: CASSLDGEETQYF.